This is a list of T cell receptor beta chains from one sample in a study of cytomegalovirus exposure and HLA in healthy donors. Generated by immunoSEQ multiplex PCR, the TCRdb table keeps only in-frame clones and is missing some. The sample contains about 140,000 clones, roughly three quarters of which appear only once. The sample was PBMCs. These TCRs come from a man aged 18 to 29 in good health and CMV-seronegative. CDR3s include the opening cysteine and the closing phenylalanine or tryptophan. The D gene is left open where the match is weak. Clone size appears in some rows only: once, few, many, or a class for an expanded clone.

clone_size: NA
v_call: TRBV13
j_call: TRBJ2-7
d_call: TRBD1
cdr3_aa: CASSYRTGRAEQYF
cdr3_nt: TGTGCCAGCAGTTACCGGACAGGGAGAGCCGAGCAGTACTTC

clone_size: few
v_call: TRBV5-6
j_call: TRBJ2-7
d_call: NA
cdr3_aa: CASSLGQLITYEQYF
cdr3_nt: TGTGCCAGCAGCTTGGGACAGCTTATAACCTACGAGCAGTACTTC

clone_size: NA
v_call: TRBV9
j_call: TRBJ1-5
d_call: NA
cdr3_aa: CASSEGPGAGQPQHF
cdr3_nt: TGTGCCAGCAGCGAGGGCCCAGGGGCAGGACAGCCCCAGCATTTT

clone_size: NA
v_call: TRBV7-7
j_call: TRBJ2-1
d_call: NA
cdr3_aa: CASSFRGGADEQFF
cdr3_nt: TGTGCCAGCAGCTTTCGGGGCGGGGCCGATGAGCAGTTCTTC

clone_size: NA
v_call: TRBV27
j_call: TRBJ2-7
d_call: NA
cdr3_aa: CASSLRGYSYEQYF
cdr3_nt: TGTGCCAGCAGTTTGAGAGGTTACTCCTACGAGCAGTACTTC

clone_size: NA
v_call: TRBV12-5
j_call: TRBJ1-1
d_call: NA
cdr3_aa: CASGTSLDNEAFF
cdr3_nt: TGTGCTAGTGGCACCTCCTTGGACAATGAAGCTTTCTTT

clone_size: NA
v_call: TRBV9
j_call: TRBJ2-5
d_call: TRBD2
cdr3_aa: CASSVGGLAGGPETQYF
cdr3_nt: TGTGCCAGCAGCGTAGGGGGGCTAGCGGGGGGGCCGGAGACCCAGTACTTC

clone_size: NA
v_call: TRBV11-3
j_call: TRBJ2-7
d_call: TRBD1
cdr3_aa: CASSFGTGGSYEQYF
cdr3_nt: TGTGCCAGCAGCTTTGGGACAGGGGGGTCCTACGAGCAGTACTTC

clone_size: NA
v_call: TRBV6-1
j_call: TRBJ2-5
d_call: NA
cdr3_aa: CASRRIVETQYF
cdr3_nt: TGTGCCAGCCGCAGGATTGTGGAGACCCAGTACTTC

clone_size: NA
v_call: TRBV28
j_call: TRBJ2-7
d_call: NA
cdr3_aa: CASSLRASYEQYF
cdr3_nt: TGTGCCAGCAGTTTGCGGGCGTCCTACGAGCAGTACTTC

clone_size: NA
v_call: TRBV5-4
j_call: TRBJ1-3
d_call: NA
cdr3_aa: CASSEALGISGNTIYF
cdr3_nt: TGTGCCAGCAGCGAGGCCTTGGGTATCTCTGGAAACACCATATATTTT

clone_size: NA
v_call: TRBV10-1
j_call: TRBJ2-7
d_call: TRBD1
cdr3_aa: CASSGSGDRGYEQYF
cdr3_nt: TGCGCCAGCAGTGGGTCCGGGGACAGGGGGTACGAGCAGTACTTC

clone_size: NA
v_call: TRBV27
j_call: TRBJ2-1
d_call: TRBD1
cdr3_aa: CASSSDRGSYNEQFF
cdr3_nt: TGTGCCAGCAGTTCTGACAGGGGGTCCTACAATGAGCAGTTCTTC

clone_size: NA
v_call: TRBV6-1
j_call: TRBJ2-6
d_call: NA
cdr3_aa: CASMGGTSGANVLTF
cdr3_nt: TGTGCCAGCATGGGGGGTACCTCTGGGGCCAACGTCCTGACTTTC

clone_size: NA
v_call: TRBV5-1
j_call: TRBJ2-1
d_call: NA
cdr3_aa: CASSLVRESRNEQFF
cdr3_nt: TGCGCCAGCAGCTTGGTACGGGAGAGCCGCAATGAGCAGTTCTTC

clone_size: NA
v_call: TRBV28
j_call: TRBJ2-1
d_call: TRBD2
cdr3_aa: CASSFSGRTYNEQFF
cdr3_nt: TGTGCCAGCAGTTTTAGCGGGAGGACCTACAATGAGCAGTTCTTC

clone_size: NA
v_call: TRBV11-2
j_call: TRBJ2-3
d_call: NA
cdr3_aa: CASSFSPSGYDTDTQYF
cdr3_nt: TGTGCCAGCAGCTTTTCCCCCAGCGGGTACGACACAGATACGCAGTATTTT

clone_size: once
v_call: TRBV11-3
j_call: TRBJ2-2
d_call: TRBD2
cdr3_aa: CASRLTFGTSGSRGGELFF
cdr3_nt: TGTGCCAGCAGGTTAACATTCGGGACTAGCGGGAGTCGGGGCGGGGAGCTGTTTTTT

clone_size: NA
v_call: TRBV7-9
j_call: TRBJ2-7
d_call: TRBD2
cdr3_aa: CASSLVAGGYEQYF
cdr3_nt: TGTGCCAGCAGCTTGGTAGCGGGAGGATACGAGCAGTACTTC

clone_size: NA
v_call: TRBV6-7
j_call: TRBJ2-1
d_call: NA
cdr3_aa: CASSYSSREQFF
cdr3_nt: TGTGCCAGCAGTTACTCGAGTCGTGAGCAGTTCTTC

clone_size: NA
v_call: TRBV7-2
j_call: TRBJ1-1
d_call: TRBD1
cdr3_aa: CASSFYLTGGGEAFF
cdr3_nt: TGTGCCAGCAGCTTCTATCTTACAGGGGGCGGTGAAGCTTTCTTT

clone_size: NA
v_call: TRBV19
j_call: TRBJ2-7
d_call: TRBD2
cdr3_aa: CASSPTSGGSYEQYF
cdr3_nt: TGTGCCAGTAGCCCGACTAGCGGGGGCTCCTACGAGCAGTACTTC

clone_size: NA
v_call: TRBV7-2
j_call: TRBJ2-7
d_call: NA
cdr3_aa: CASSTTGLRGYEQYF
cdr3_nt: TGTGCCAGCAGTACTACCGGACTACGGGGGTACGAGCAGTACTTC

clone_size: NA
v_call: TRBV6-6
j_call: TRBJ1-5
d_call: NA
cdr3_aa: CASSQGVYQPQHF
cdr3_nt: TGTGCCAGCAGCCAAGGGGTATATCAGCCCCAGCATTTT

clone_size: NA
v_call: TRBV7-6
j_call: TRBJ1-1
d_call: NA
cdr3_aa: CASSSGTEAFF
cdr3_nt: TGTGCCAGCAGCTCGGGCACTGAAGCTTTCTTT

clone_size: NA
v_call: TRBV10-3
j_call: TRBJ2-2
d_call: NA
cdr3_aa: CATRQYPNTGELFF
cdr3_nt: TGTGCCACCAGACAGTATCCGAACACCGGGGAGCTGTTTTTT

clone_size: NA
v_call: TRBV7-8
j_call: TRBJ2-7
d_call: TRBD1
cdr3_aa: CASSHPGQGAAEQYF
cdr3_nt: TGTGCCAGCAGCCACCCGGGACAGGGGGCTGCCGAGCAGTACTTC

clone_size: NA
v_call: TRBV30
j_call: TRBJ1-4
d_call: NA
cdr3_aa: CAWSADPGEKLFF
cdr3_nt: TGTGCCTGGAGTGCGGACCCAGGGGAAAAACTGTTTTTT

clone_size: NA
v_call: TRBV5-1
j_call: TRBJ2-1
d_call: TRBD1
cdr3_aa: CASSPGQGSYNEQFF
cdr3_nt: TGCGCCAGCAGTCCGGGACAGGGCTCCTACAATGAGCAGTTCTTC

clone_size: once
v_call: TRBV11-2
j_call: TRBJ2-3
d_call: NA
cdr3_aa: CASSLAGEDTDTQYF
cdr3_nt: TGTGCCAGCAGCTTAGCGGGAGAGGACACAGATACGCAGTATTTT

clone_size: once
v_call: TRBV5-6
j_call: TRBJ2-7
d_call: TRBD1
cdr3_aa: CASSLGTGASIEQYF
cdr3_nt: TGTGCCAGCAGCTTGGGGACAGGGGCCTCCATCGAGCAGTACTTC

clone_size: NA
v_call: TRBV5-1
j_call: TRBJ2-3
d_call: NA
cdr3_aa: CASSLEHPIPGGTSTDTQYF
cdr3_nt: TGCGCCAGCAGCTTGGAACACCCCATCCCGGGTGGGACTAGCACAGATACGCAGTATTTT

clone_size: NA
v_call: TRBV15
j_call: TRBJ1-4
d_call: NA
cdr3_aa: CATSRVQRSNEKLFF
cdr3_nt: TGTGCCACCAGCAGGGTACAGAGATCTAATGAAAAACTGTTTTTT

clone_size: NA
v_call: TRBV29-1
j_call: TRBJ2-7
d_call: NA
cdr3_aa: CSVGWTAQAEQYF
cdr3_nt: TGCAGCGTTGGCTGGACAGCGCAAGCCGAGCAGTACTTC

clone_size: NA
v_call: TRBV15
j_call: TRBJ2-7
d_call: NA
cdr3_aa: CATDEGRYEQYF
cdr3_nt: TGTGCCACCGATGAGGGCCGATACGAGCAGTACTTC

clone_size: NA
v_call: TRBV19
j_call: TRBJ1-5
d_call: TRBD1
cdr3_aa: CASSAQDRGLWGNQPQHF
cdr3_nt: TGTGCCAGTAGTGCCCAGGACAGGGGGCTATGGGGCAATCAGCCCCAGCATTTT

clone_size: once
v_call: TRBV5-3
j_call: TRBJ2-5
d_call: TRBD2
cdr3_aa: CARSWTRRETQYF
cdr3_nt: TGTGCCAGAAGCTGGACTAGACGGGAGACCCAGTACTTC

clone_size: NA
v_call: TRBV5-6
j_call: TRBJ1-3
d_call: TRBD1
cdr3_aa: CASSLLGTGGNTIYF
cdr3_nt: TGTGCCAGCAGCTTGTTAGGGACAGGTGGAAACACCATATATTTT

clone_size: NA
v_call: TRBV18
j_call: TRBJ1-4
d_call: TRBD1
cdr3_aa: CASSPNRGFATNEKLFF
cdr3_nt: TGTGCCAGCTCACCTAACAGGGGTTTCGCAACTAATGAAAAACTGTTTTTT

clone_size: NA
v_call: TRBV4-1
j_call: TRBJ2-7
d_call: NA
cdr3_aa: CASSQDYGVRSYEQYF
cdr3_nt: TGCGCCAGCAGCCAAGACTACGGGGTTAGGTCCTACGAGCAGTACTTC

clone_size: NA
v_call: TRBV5-1
j_call: TRBJ2-1
d_call: TRBD1
cdr3_aa: CASSLAKGTGGDPSRFF
cdr3_nt: TGCGCCAGCAGCTTGGCCAAGGGGACAGGGGGCGACCCGAGCCGGTTCTTC

clone_size: NA
v_call: TRBV25-1
j_call: TRBJ1-1
d_call: NA
cdr3_aa: CASSGGAQGPEAFF
cdr3_nt: TGTGCCAGCAGTGGCGGGGCCCAGGGACCTGAAGCTTTCTTT

clone_size: NA
v_call: TRBV9
j_call: TRBJ2-4
d_call: TRBD1
cdr3_aa: CASSGGQGENIQYF
cdr3_nt: TGTGCCAGCAGCGGCGGACAGGGAGAAAACATTCAGTACTTC

clone_size: NA
v_call: TRBV6-5
j_call: TRBJ1-2
d_call: TRBD1
cdr3_aa: CASSFSRTGGSWGYPF
cdr3_nt: TGTGCCAGCAGTTTCTCCAGGACAGGGGGCAGTTGGGGCTACCCCTTC

clone_size: few
v_call: TRBV18
j_call: TRBJ2-7
d_call: TRBD2
cdr3_aa: CASSPGGGRTYEQYF
cdr3_nt: TGTGCCAGCTCACCCGGCGGCGGGAGGACCTACGAGCAGTACTTC

clone_size: NA
v_call: TRBV10-3
j_call: TRBJ2-3
d_call: NA
cdr3_aa: CAISEFTRGTDTQYF
cdr3_nt: TGTGCCATCAGTGAGTTTACCAGGGGTACAGATACGCAGTATTTT

clone_size: NA
v_call: TRBV10-2
j_call: TRBJ1-2
d_call: TRBD1
cdr3_aa: CASSAGTAYGYTF
cdr3_nt: TGCGCCAGCAGTGCCGGGACAGCCTATGGCTACACCTTC

clone_size: NA
v_call: TRBV19
j_call: TRBJ1-3
d_call: TRBD1
cdr3_aa: CATMATGDSGNTIYF
cdr3_nt: TGTGCCACAATGGCGACAGGGGACTCTGGAAACACCATATATTTT

clone_size: NA
v_call: TRBV5-4
j_call: TRBJ2-7
d_call: TRBD1
cdr3_aa: CASSLDRGFYEQYF
cdr3_nt: TGTGCCAGCAGCTTGGACAGGGGGTTCTACGAGCAGTACTTC

clone_size: few
v_call: TRBV15
j_call: TRBJ2-5
d_call: TRBD2
cdr3_aa: CATSRGGLAGGQETQYF
cdr3_nt: TGTGCCACCAGCAGAGGGGGACTAGCGGGGGGACAAGAGACCCAGTACTTC

clone_size: once
v_call: TRBV10-3
j_call: TRBJ1-1
d_call: NA
cdr3_aa: CAISGQAGTEAFF
cdr3_nt: TGTGCCATCAGTGGACAGGCCGGCACTGAAGCTTTCTTT

clone_size: few
v_call: TRBV11-2
j_call: TRBJ2-5
d_call: NA
cdr3_aa: CASSALQETQYF
cdr3_nt: TGTGCCAGCAGCGCACTACAAGAGACCCAGTACTTC

clone_size: NA
v_call: TRBV28
j_call: TRBJ1-6
d_call: TRBD1
cdr3_aa: CASSFAPDRGPGSPLHF
cdr3_nt: TGTGCCAGCAGTTTCGCCCCGGACAGGGGGCCCGGTTCACCCCTCCACTTT

clone_size: many
v_call: TRBV2
j_call: TRBJ1-1
d_call: TRBD1
cdr3_aa: CASSVYLTGDSYGTEAFF
cdr3_nt: TGTGCCAGCAGTGTTTATTTAACAGGGGATTCATACGGCACTGAAGCTTTCTTT